One and the same sample provided the 4 T cell receptor beta chains below, sequenced in a study of T cell responses to AZD1222 COVID-19 vaccine. Assay: immunoSEQ multiplex PCR; the TCRdb copy retains only in-frame clones and omits some. Of over 100,000 clones in the sample, 87% were seen once. The material was peripheral blood, obtained 28 days after the second AZD1222 dose. Receptor source: an adult who received the AZD1222 COVID-19 vaccine.

The chain employs TRBV7-3 and TRBJ2-1; 8 bases match TRBD1. Germline V lookup: CDR1 SGHTA, CDR2 FQGTGA. CDR3 length: 12 residues. Losses at the gene ends were 4 bases for V and 9 bases for J; bases not matched to a gene: 2. In DNA, the CDR3 is TGTGCCAGCAGCTCAGACAGGGGTGAGCAGTTCTTC. Translation: CASSSDRGEQFF.

The sample holds one count of this clone. This chain uses TRBV9 with TRBJ2-3, with a weak D call TRBD2 (6 bases). The germline V gene encodes CDR1 SGDLS and CDR2 YYNGEE. The ends were cut back, 2 bases at V and 0 bases at J, with 13 bases in the middle. The CDR3 extends over 16 amino acids. The CDR3 DNA reads TGTGCCAGCAGCGTTAATAGCGGATTTAGCACAGATACGCAGTATTTT. This sequence encodes CASSVNSGFSTDTQYF.

The genes are TRBV7-9 and TRBJ1-4, with 8 bases lining up with TRBD1. The CDR3 covers 15 residues. Germline V CDR1 and CDR2: SEHNR, FQNEAQ (reference sequence). V lost 0 bases, J lost 10 bases, and 7 bases stayed unmatched. This CDR3 reads CASSLAGQGARKLFF. For the CDR3, the DNA is TGTGCCAGCAGCTTAGCCGGCCAGGGGGCCCGAAAACTGTTTTTT.

The chain combines TRBV4-2 with TRBJ1-1, with unresolved D. Germline V lookup: CDR1 LGHNA, CDR2 YNFKEQ. V gave up 4 bases and J gave up 3 bases, with 21 bases separating them. The CDR3 extends over 17 amino acids. The CDR3 region has the DNA TGTGCCAGCAGCCCCGGTGGGGATCTCAGGAGGTACACTGAAGCTTTCTTT. This translates into CASSPGGDLRRYTEAFF.